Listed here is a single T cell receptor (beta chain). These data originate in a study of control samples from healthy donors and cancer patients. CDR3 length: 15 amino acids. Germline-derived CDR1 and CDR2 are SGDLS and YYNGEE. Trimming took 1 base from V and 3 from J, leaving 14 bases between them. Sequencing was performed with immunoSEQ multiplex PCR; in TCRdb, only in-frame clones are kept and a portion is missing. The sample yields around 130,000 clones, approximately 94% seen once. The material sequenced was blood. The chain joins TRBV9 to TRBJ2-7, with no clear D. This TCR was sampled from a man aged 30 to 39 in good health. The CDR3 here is CASSVSPAVDYEQYF. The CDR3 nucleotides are TGTGCCAGCAGCGTATCCCCCGCCGTTGACTACGAGCAGTACTTC. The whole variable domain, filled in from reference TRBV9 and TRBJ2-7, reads DSGVTQTPKHLITATGQRVTLRCSPRSGDLSVYWYQQSLDQGLQFLIQYYNGEERAKGNILERFSAQQFPDLHSELNLSSLELGDSALYFCASSVSPAVDYEQYFGPGTRLTVT.